Listed below are T cell receptor beta chains from one sample, sequenced in a study of blood T cell repertoires in COVID-19. The assay was immunoSEQ multiplex PCR, and TCRdb's table has in-frame clones only and misses some. The sample records about 13,000 clones, 80% to 90% being singletons. The sequenced material came from peripheral blood. The receptors come from a man older than 75 with acute or convalescent COVID-19. Both conserved end residues are part of each CDR3. A D gene is named only where the DNA matches it firmly. Clone size is given for some rows only: seen once, a few or many times, or a class if the clone is expanded.

abundance	d_gene	v_gene	j_gene	CDR3aa	CDR3nt
NA	TRBD1	TRBV3-1/TRBV3-2	TRBJ2-1	CASSRETGGAYNEQFF	TGTGCCAGCAGCCGAGAGACAGGGGGAGCCTACAATGAGCAGTTCTTC
NA	NA	TRBV15	TRBJ1-4	CATSRDTGEKLFF	TGTGCCACCAGCAGAGATACGGGGGAAAAACTGTTTTTT
NA	NA	TRBV5-6	TRBJ2-7	CASSFTAGASQYEQYF	TGTGCCAGCAGCTTTACCGCGGGGGCCTCCCAATACGAGCAGTACTTC
few	NA	TRBV10-3	TRBJ2-7	CAINSGESYEQYF	TGTGCCATCAACTCTGGGGAGAGCTACGAGCAGTACTTC
NA	TRBD2	TRBV5-1	TRBJ2-1	CASSSFSGRYYNEQFF	TGCGCCAGCAGCTCCTTTAGCGGGAGGTACTACAATGAGCAGTTCTTC
NA	NA	TRBV18	TRBJ2-1	CASKDRNRDFPHHRQFF	TGTGCCAGCAAAGATCGGAACCGGGACTTTCCTCATCACCGACAGTTCTTC
NA	NA	TRBV11-2	TRBJ2-4	CASSLDLGAGGNIQYF	TGTGCCAGCAGCTTAGATCTAGGCGCCGGAGGGAACATTCAGTACTTC
NA	NA	TRBV11-2	TRBJ1-1	CASSSRTANTEAFF	TGTGCCAGCAGCTCCCGGACAGCTAACACTGAAGCTTTCTTT
NA	NA	TRBV14	TRBJ2-7	CASRPTGVAYEQYF	TGTGCCAGCAGGCCAACGGGGGTCGCCTACGAGCAGTACTTC
few	TRBD1	TRBV2	TRBJ2-7	CASERQGTRYEQYF	TGTGCCAGCGAACGACAGGGGACCCGGTACGAGCAGTACTTC